This T cell receptor beta chain was captured by sequencing in a study of human T cells and chemical hapten exposure. Study summary: The patch tests put 0.01% DPC on the skin of the upper back and were read 6 days later. Minor volume differences among pooled libraries chiefly drove per-sample TCR yield variation. Findings and limits, study-wide: Expanded TCR sets contained significantly more large CDR3 similarity clusters than controls.

Stated time point: pre-sensitization, week 0. Indicated treatment: therapeutic diphenylcyclopropenone sensitization with weekly scalp DPC. This clonotype was recorded at least ten times. The antigen is unknown. Each CDR3 protein is one row after TCRdb ran MiXCR on the RACE reads. The sample comprises about 350,000 distinct CDR3 sequences, approximately 5% of which are singletons, and 7% to 10% rests with the top ten. The clonotype was recovered from a woman younger than 30 with alopecia areata. Some clones in this sample may be carry-over from other donors' samples. This material consisted of whole blood, taken in connection with sensitization to the hapten diphenylcyclopropenone (DPC).

Here the CDR3 reads CATSRANSPLHF. CDR3 sequence (DNA): TGTGCCACCAGCAGAGCCAATTCACCCCTCCACTTT. The chain couples TRBV15 to TRBJ1-6, with unresolved D. V was shortened by 1 base and J by 7 bases, with 2 bases between the two germline ends. The CDR3 totals 12 residues. Germline V gene data show CDR1 as LNHNV and CDR2 as YYDKDF (reference sequence). Drawing the rest from reference TRBV15 and TRBJ1-6, the complete variable domain is DAMVIQNPRYQVTQFGKPVTLSCSQTLNHNVMYWYQQKSSQAPKLLFHYYDKDFNNEADTPDNFQSRRPNTSFCFLDIRSPGLGDTAMYLCATSRANSPLHFGNGTRLTVT.